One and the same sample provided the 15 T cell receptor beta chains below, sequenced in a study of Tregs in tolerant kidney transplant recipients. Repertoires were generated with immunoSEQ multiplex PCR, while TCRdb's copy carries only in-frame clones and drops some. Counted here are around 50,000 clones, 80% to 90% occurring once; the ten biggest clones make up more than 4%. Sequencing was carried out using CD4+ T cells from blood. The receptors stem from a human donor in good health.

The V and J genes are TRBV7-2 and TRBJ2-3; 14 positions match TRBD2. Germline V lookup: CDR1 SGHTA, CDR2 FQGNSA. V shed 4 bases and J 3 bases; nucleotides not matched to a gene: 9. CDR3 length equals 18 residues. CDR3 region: CASSSGLAGVSWTDTQYF. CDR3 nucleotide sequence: TGTGCCAGCAGCTCGGGACTAGCGGGAGTAAGCTGGACAGATACGCAGTATTTT.

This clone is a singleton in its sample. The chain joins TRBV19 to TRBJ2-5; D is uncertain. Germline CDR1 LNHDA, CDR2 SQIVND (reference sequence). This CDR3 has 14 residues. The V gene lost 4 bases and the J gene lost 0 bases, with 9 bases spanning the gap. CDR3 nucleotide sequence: TGTGCCAGTAGTAAGATAGACAACCAAGAGACCCAGTACTTC. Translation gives CASSKIDNQETQYF.

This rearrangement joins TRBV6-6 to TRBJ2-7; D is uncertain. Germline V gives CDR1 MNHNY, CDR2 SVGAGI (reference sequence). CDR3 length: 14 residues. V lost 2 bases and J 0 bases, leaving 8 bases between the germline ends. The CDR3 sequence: CASSYGTASYEQYF. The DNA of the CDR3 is TGTGCCAGCAGTTACGGTACGGCCTCCTACGAGCAGTACTTC.

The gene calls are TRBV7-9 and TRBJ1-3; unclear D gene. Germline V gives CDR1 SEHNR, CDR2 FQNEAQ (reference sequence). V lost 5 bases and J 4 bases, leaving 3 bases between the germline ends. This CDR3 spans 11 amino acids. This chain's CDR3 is CASSGGNTIYF. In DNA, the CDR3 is TGTGCCAGCAGCGGAGGAAACACCATATATTTT.

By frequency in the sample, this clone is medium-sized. CDR3 loop: CASLQQGNEKLFF. For the CDR3, the DNA is TGTGCCAGCCTCCAACAGGGTAATGAAAAACTGTTTTTT. The genes are TRBV4-2 and TRBJ1-4, with D possibly matching TRBD1 (6 bases). Trimming left V 8 bases short and J 4 bases short, with 11 bases between. Germline V lookup: CDR1 LGHNA, CDR2 YNFKEQ. CDR3 size: 13 residues.

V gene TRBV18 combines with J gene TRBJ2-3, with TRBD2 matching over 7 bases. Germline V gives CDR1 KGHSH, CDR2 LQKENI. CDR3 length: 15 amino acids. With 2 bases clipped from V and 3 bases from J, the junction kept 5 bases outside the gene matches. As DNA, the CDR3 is TGTGCCAGCTCACCAGAGGCGGGAGTTACAGATACGCAGTATTTT. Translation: CASSPEAGVTDTQYF.

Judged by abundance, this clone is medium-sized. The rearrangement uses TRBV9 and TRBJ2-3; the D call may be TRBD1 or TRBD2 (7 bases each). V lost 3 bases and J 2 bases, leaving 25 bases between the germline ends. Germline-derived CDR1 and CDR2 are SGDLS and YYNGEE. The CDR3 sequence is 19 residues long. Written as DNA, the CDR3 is TGTGCCAGCAGCGCATCACCGGGACTCCAGGGGGGGCACACAGATACGCAGTATTTT. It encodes CASSASPGLQGGHTDTQYF.

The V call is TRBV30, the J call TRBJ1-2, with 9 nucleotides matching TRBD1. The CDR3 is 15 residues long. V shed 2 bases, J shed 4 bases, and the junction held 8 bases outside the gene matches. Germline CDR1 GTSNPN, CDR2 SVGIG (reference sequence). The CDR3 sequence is CAWSREGQGTYGYTF. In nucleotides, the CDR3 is TGTGCCTGGAGTCGTGAGGGACAGGGTACCTATGGCTACACCTTC.

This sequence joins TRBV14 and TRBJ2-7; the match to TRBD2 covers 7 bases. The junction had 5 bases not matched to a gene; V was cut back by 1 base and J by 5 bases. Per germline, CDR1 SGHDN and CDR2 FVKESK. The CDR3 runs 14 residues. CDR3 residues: CASSQGREWNEQYF. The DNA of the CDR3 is TGTGCCAGCAGCCAAGGGCGGGAGTGGAACGAGCAGTACTTC.

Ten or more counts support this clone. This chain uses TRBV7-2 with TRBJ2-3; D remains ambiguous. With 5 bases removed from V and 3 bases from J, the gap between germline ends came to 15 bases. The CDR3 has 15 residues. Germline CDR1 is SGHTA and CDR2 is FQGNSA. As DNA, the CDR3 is TGTGCCAGCAGCCCCGAAGCAGGACGAACAGATACGCAGTATTTT. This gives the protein CASSPEAGRTDTQYF.

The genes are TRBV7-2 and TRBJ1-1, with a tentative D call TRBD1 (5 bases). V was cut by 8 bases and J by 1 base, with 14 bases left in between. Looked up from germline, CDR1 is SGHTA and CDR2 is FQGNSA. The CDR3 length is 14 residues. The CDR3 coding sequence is TGTGCCAGCGGCGGGGGGAACAGGAACACTGAAGCTTTCTTT. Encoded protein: CASGGGNRNTEAFF.

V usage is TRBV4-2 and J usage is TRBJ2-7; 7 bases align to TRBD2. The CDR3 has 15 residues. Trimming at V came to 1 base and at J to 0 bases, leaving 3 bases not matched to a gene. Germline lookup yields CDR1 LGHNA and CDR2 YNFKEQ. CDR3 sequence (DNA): TGTGCCAGCAGCCAAGGGTGGGAGGGCTCCTACGAGCAGTACTTC. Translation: CASSQGWEGSYEQYF.

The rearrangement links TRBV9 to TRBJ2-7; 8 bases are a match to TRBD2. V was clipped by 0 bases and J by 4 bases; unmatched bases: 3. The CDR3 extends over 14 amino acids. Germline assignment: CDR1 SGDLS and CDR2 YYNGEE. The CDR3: CASSVAGGPYEQYF. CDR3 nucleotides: TGTGCCAGCAGCGTAGCGGGGGGGCCTTACGAGCAGTACTTC. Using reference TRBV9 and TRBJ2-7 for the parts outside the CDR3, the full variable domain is DSGVTQTPKHLITATGQRVTLRCSPRSGDLSVYWYQQSLDQGLQFLIQYYNGEERAKGNILERFSAQQFPDLHSELNLSSLELGDSALYFCASSVAGGPYEQYFGPGTRLTVT.

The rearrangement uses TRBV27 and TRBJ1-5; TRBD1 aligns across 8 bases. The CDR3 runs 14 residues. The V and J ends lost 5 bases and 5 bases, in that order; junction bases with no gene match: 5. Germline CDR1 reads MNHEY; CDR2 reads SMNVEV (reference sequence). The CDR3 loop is CASSLDRGHQPQHF. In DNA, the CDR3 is TGTGCCAGCAGTCTCGACAGGGGACATCAGCCCCAGCATTTT.

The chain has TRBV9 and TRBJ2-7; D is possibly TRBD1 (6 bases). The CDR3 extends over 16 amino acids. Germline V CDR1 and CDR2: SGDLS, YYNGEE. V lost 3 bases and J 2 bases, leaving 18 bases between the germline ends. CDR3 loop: CASSGPPGTSAYEQYF. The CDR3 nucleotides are TGTGCCAGCAGCGGACCACCGGGGACATCAGCCTACGAGCAGTACTTC.